The T cell receptor beta chain described here comes from a study of cytomegalovirus exposure and HLA in healthy donors. V lost 3 bases and J lost 4, with 10 bases in between. Germline CDR1 and CDR2: LNHDA and SQIVND (reference sequence). This CDR3 has 15 residues. Primers included in the PCR were 60 Vbeta and 13 Jbeta primers. Sequenced by immunoSEQ multiplex PCR; TCRdb stores in-frame clones only, minus some. The table records about 130,000 clones, roughly 8.8% of them present only once. Among the donors, all were healthy bone marrow donors. The table lists this clone with a few counts. Source material: PBMCs. This sequence joins TRBV19 and TRBJ1-6, with D possibly matching TRBD1 (6 bases). The sequence came from a woman between 35 and 50 years old in good health and CMV-seropositive. Written as DNA, the CDR3 is TGTGCCAGTAGTATCGGGACAACATATAATTCACCCCTCCACTTT. This sequence encodes CASSIGTTYNSPLHF.